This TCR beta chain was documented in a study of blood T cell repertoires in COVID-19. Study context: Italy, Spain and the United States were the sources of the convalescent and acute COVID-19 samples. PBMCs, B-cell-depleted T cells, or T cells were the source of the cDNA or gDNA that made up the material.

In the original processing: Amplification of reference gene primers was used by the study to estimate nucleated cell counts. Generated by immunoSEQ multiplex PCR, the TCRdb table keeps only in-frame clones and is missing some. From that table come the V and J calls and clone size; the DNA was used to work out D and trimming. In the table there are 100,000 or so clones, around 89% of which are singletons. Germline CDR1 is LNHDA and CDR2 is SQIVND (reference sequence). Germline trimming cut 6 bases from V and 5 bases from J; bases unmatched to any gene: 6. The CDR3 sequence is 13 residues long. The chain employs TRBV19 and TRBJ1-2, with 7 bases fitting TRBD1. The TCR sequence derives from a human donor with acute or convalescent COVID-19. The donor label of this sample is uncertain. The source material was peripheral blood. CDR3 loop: CASRDRSLYGYTF. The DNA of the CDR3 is TGTGCCAGTAGGGACAGGTCCCTATATGGCTACACCTTC.